Presented here are 5 T cell receptor beta chains from one specimen sequenced in a study of blood T cell repertoires in COVID-19. TCRdb's table, derived via immunoSEQ multiplex PCR, lists solely in-frame clones and lacks some. Seen here are roughly 71,000 clones, roughly 88% observed once, and the top ten hold over 25%. Sequenced input: peripheral blood. The receptor source for this set is a man in his forties or fifties with acute or convalescent COVID-19.

V and J are TRBV5-1 and TRBJ2-5; possible D gene TRBD1, 5 bases. Deletions cut 5 bases from V and 2 bases from J, with 7 bases between. Germline V gene data show CDR1 as SGHRS and CDR2 as YFSETQ. This CDR3 has 12 amino acids. CDR3 in DNA: TGCGCCAGCAGGAGACAGCAAGAGACCCAGTACTTC. Protein: CASRRQQETQYF.

The gene calls are TRBV21-1 and TRBJ1-5; the table's D call, TRBD1, has no DNA check behind it. TRBV21-1 counts as a pseudogene. CDR3 length: 16 amino acids. DNA for the CDR3: TGTGCCAGCAGCAGGGGGACAGGGGCGAGCAATCAGCCCCAGCATTTT. It yields the protein CASSRGTGASNQPQHF.

The V call is TRBV12-5, the J call TRBJ2-3, with 8 bases identical to TRBD2. With 2 bases clipped from V and 2 bases from J, the junction kept 3 bases outside the gene matches. This CDR3 has 15 residues. Germline V lookup: CDR1 LGHNT, CDR2 FRNRAP. The CDR3 nucleotides read TGTGCTAGTGGTTTGTTTAGCGGGAACACAGATACGCAGTATTTT. The encoded protein is CASGLFSGNTDTQYF.

The chain links TRBV11-1 to TRBJ2-3, with D tentatively TRBD2 (6 bases). V was shortened by 0 bases and J by 0 bases, with 10 bases between the two germline ends. Germline V gene lookup returns CDR1 SGHAT and CDR2 FQDESV (reference sequence). CDR3 length: 16 residues. The CDR3 region is CASSLAWGVSTDTQYF. Written as DNA, the CDR3 is TGTGCCAGCAGCTTAGCCTGGGGGGTTAGCACAGATACGCAGTATTTT.

The chain joins TRBV29-1 to TRBJ2-3, with 10 nucleotides matching TRBD1. The CDR3 is made up of 16 amino acids. V gave up 7 bases and J gave up 3 bases; unmatched junction bases: 13. Per germline, CDR1 SQVTM and CDR2 ANQGSEA. The CDR3 reads CSGGGQGEWGTDTQYF. In DNA form, the CDR3 reads TGCAGCGGGGGTGGACAGGGGGAGTGGGGTACAGATACGCAGTATTTT.